This TCR beta chain was documented in a study of T cell changes during pregnancy in multiple sclerosis. V lost 5 bases to trimming and J lost 4 bases; unmatched junction nucleotides: 6. Germline V gene data show CDR1 as LNHDA and CDR2 as SQIVND (reference sequence). The CDR3 is made up of 14 amino acids. Repertoires were generated with immunoSEQ multiplex PCR, while TCRdb's copy carries only in-frame clones and drops some. The table records approximately 30,000 clones, about 88% of them present only once. The TCR originated in a female donor with multiple sclerosis, enrolled in a pregnancy study. The material was CD4+ T cells from peripheral blood mononuclear cells, obtained in the second trimester of pregnancy. The chain uses TRBV19 and TRBJ1-2, with 8 bases matching TRBD1. CDR3 bases: TGTGCCAGTAGTCCACGGGACAGGATCTATGGCTACACCTTC. Its translation: CASSPRDRIYGYTF.